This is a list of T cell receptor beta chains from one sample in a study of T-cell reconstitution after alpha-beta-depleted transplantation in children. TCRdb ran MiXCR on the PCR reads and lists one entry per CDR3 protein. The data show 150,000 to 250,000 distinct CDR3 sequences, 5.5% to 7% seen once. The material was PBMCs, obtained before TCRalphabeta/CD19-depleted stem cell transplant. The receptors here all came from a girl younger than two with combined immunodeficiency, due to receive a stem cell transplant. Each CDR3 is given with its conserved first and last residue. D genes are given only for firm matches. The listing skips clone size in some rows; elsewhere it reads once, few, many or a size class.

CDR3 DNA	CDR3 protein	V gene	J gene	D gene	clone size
TGCAGCGTTGAAGATCCAGACAGCTACGAGCAGTACTTC	CSVEDPDSYEQYF	TRBV29-1	TRBJ2-7	-	many
TGTGCCAGCAGTTACTGGGCAGTGAACACCGGGGAGCTGTTTTTT	CASSYWAVNTGELFF	TRBV6-5	TRBJ2-2	-	many
TGTGCCAGCAGTTTAGTTACGGGTGAAGCTTTCTTT	CASSLVTGEAFF	TRBV12-3/TRBV12-4	TRBJ1-1	-	few
TGTGCCAGCAGCTATAGGCAATCCTACGAGCAGTACTTC	CASSYRQSYEQYF	TRBV4-2	TRBJ2-7	-	many
TGTGCCAGCACCCGGACAGGAGAGACCTATGGCTACACCTTC	CASTRTGETYGYTF	TRBV12-3/TRBV12-4	TRBJ1-2	TRBD1	many
TGTGCCAGCAGCGTTGGCCCCGGGTACTACGAGCAGTACTTC	CASSVGPGYYEQYF	TRBV9	TRBJ2-7	-	many
TGTGCCAGCAGCTTTTTATACGGGGGGGCCTACGAGCAGTACTTC	CASSFLYGGAYEQYF	TRBV3-1	TRBJ2-7	TRBD2	many
TGCAGTGCTACTAAGACAGGAGGATATGGCTACACCTTC	CSATKTGGYGYTF	TRBV20-1	TRBJ1-2	-	many
TGTGCCAGCAGCCTGACTAGCGGGGAACAAGAGACCCAGTACTTC	CASSLTSGEQETQYF	TRBV4-2	TRBJ2-5	TRBD2	many
TGCGCCAGCAGCTTCCGGAACCAGGATACGCAGTATTTT	CASSFRNQDTQYF	TRBV5-1	TRBJ2-3	-	many
TGTGCCAGCAGCCCCCACGATCCGCTGCCATCCTACGAGCAGTACTTC	CASSPHDPLPSYEQYF	TRBV7-8	TRBJ2-7	-	few
TGTGCCAGCAGTTACGGGGATTATAATTCACCCCTCCACTTT	CASSYGDYNSPLHF	TRBV6-5	TRBJ1-6	-	many
TGTGCCATCAGTGAGGGGACTAGCGGGAGGAGCTCCTACGAGCAGTACTTC	CAISEGTSGRSSYEQYF	TRBV10-3	TRBJ2-7	TRBD2	many
TGTGCCAGCAGCTTAGGGGGTCTAGCGGGAGGATCTCTAGGCTACGAGCAGTACTTC	CASSLGGLAGGSLGYEQYF	TRBV7-8	TRBJ2-7	TRBD2	many
TGTGCCAGCAGCGCCGCCGGGACAACGAATGGCTACACCTTC	CASSAAGTTNGYTF	TRBV7-9	TRBJ1-2	-	many
TGTGCCAGCCGAAGAGGGGACACTGAAGCTTTCTTT	CASRRGDTEAFF	TRBV28	TRBJ1-1	-	-
TGTGCCAGCAGTGAAGCGTGGTACGAGCAGTACTTC	CASSEAWYEQYF	TRBV2	TRBJ2-7	-	-
TGTGCCAGCAGCTCATTGCTACGGCGGGAGTCTAACAATGAGCAGTTCTTC	CASSSLLRRESNNEQFF	TRBV5-6	TRBJ2-1	TRBD2	many
TGTGCCAGCACCCTGGTGCAGGGTAGCACTGAAGCTTTCTTT	CASTLVQGSTEAFF	TRBV12-3/TRBV12-4	TRBJ1-1	-	many
TGTGCCAGCAGTTCGGGACTGCACAATGAGCAGTTCTTC	CASSSGLHNEQFF	TRBV6-6	TRBJ2-1	-	-
TGCAGCGTTGAAGTTTCCCCCCCGGGACTAGAAATTGAGCAGTTCTTC	CSVEVSPPGLEIEQFF	TRBV29-1	TRBJ2-1	TRBD2	many
TGCAGCGTTGGCAGACTTGAGCAGTTCTTC	CSVGRLEQFF	TRBV29-1	TRBJ2-1	-	many
TGTGCCAGCAGCTTAGTGGCGGGGAAAAACTACAATGAGCAGTTCTTC	CASSLVAGKNYNEQFF	TRBV7-9	TRBJ2-1	-	-
TGTGCCAGCAGTTTAGAGGGCTGGGGCTACACCTTC	CASSLEGWGYTF	TRBV12-3/TRBV12-4	TRBJ1-2	-	many
TGTGCCACCAGTGATGCGTATCAGCCCCAGCATTTT	CATSDAYQPQHF	TRBV24-1	TRBJ1-5	-	-
TGTGCCAGCAGTTTTGCAGCGTCCTACGAGCAGTACTTC	CASSFAASYEQYF	TRBV27	TRBJ2-7	-	many
TGCGCCAGCAGCCCCGAGACAGGGAGAAAAGAGACCCAGTACTTC	CASSPETGRKETQYF	TRBV5-1	TRBJ2-5	TRBD1	many
TGTGCCAGCAGCACTCTCGGCGGGAGGGATGGTGCTGGGGCCAACGTCCTGACTTTC	CASSTLGGRDGAGANVLTF	TRBV3-1	TRBJ2-6	TRBD2	few
TGTGCCGCCGGAAGGCAAGGGACCATATATTTT	CAAGRQGTIYF	TRBV6-5	TRBJ1-3	-	many
TGCAGCGTTCCCCAGGGCGGGACCCAGTACTTC	CSVPQGGTQYF	TRBV29-1	TRBJ2-5	-	many
TGTGCCAGCTGGGCTAGCGACTCCTACAATGAGCAGTTCTTC	CASWASDSYNEQFF	TRBV2	TRBJ2-1	-	many
TGTGCCACCAGTGACTACGGGAGCTACAATGAGCAGTTCTTC	CATSDYGSYNEQFF	TRBV24-1	TRBJ2-1	-	many
TGTGCCAGCAGGACAGGGGTGTATCAGCCCCAGCATTTT	CASRTGVYQPQHF	TRBV6-1	TRBJ1-5	TRBD1	few
TGTGCCAGTTGGTTCGGGGGCCACGAGCAGTACTTC	CASWFGGHEQYF	TRBV27	TRBJ2-7	-	many
TGCAGCGTACCCACACGGACAGGAGAAGCTTTCTTT	CSVPTRTGEAFF	TRBV29-1	TRBJ1-1	TRBD1	few
TGCAGTAAATTAGCGGGGGGTGGGAATGAGCAGTTCTTC	CSKLAGGGNEQFF	TRBV20-1	TRBJ2-1	TRBD2	many
TGTGCCAGCAGCCCTAGGAAGAGCTCCTACAATGAGCAGTTCTTC	CASSPRKSSYNEQFF	TRBV13	TRBJ2-1	-	many
TGCGCCAGCAGCTCACACGACAGCGAAGCTTTCTTT	CASSSHDSEAFF	TRBV4-1	TRBJ1-1	-	many
TGTGCCAGCAGCGCCGGGACTAACCCGTTCGAGACCCAGTACTTC	CASSAGTNPFETQYF	TRBV9	TRBJ2-5	TRBD2	many
TGTGCCAGCAGTTTATTGGGTGAAGCTTTCTTT	CASSLLGEAFF	TRBV12-3/TRBV12-4	TRBJ1-1	-	many
TGCGCCAGCAGCTTGTGGGGGGCGGCCTCTTCTAGCACAGATACGCAGTATTTT	CASSLWGAASSSTDTQYF	TRBV5-1	TRBJ2-3	-	-
TGTGCCAGCGCGACTAGCGGTAGCTCCTACAATGAGCAGTTCTTC	CASATSGSSYNEQFF	TRBV27	TRBJ2-1	TRBD2	many
TGTGCCAGCAGTGCGATCGGCAGATTCGTGGAGCCCCAGCATTTT	CASSAIGRFVEPQHF	TRBV2	TRBJ1-5	-	many
TGTGCCAGCAGCTTAGGGGGACAGGGGGTGGATGAAGCTTTCTTT	CASSLGGQGVDEAFF	TRBV7-6	TRBJ1-1	TRBD1	many
TGTGCCAGCAGCTTCTTATCAGCTCCGGGCCATACGCAGTATTTT	CASSFLSAPGHTQYF	TRBV7-9	TRBJ2-3	-	many
TGTGCCAGCAGCGCCTCAGGGGGCAGCGACGAGCAGTACTTC	CASSASGGSDEQYF	TRBV7-6	TRBJ2-7	TRBD1	few
TGCAGTGCTAGAGAGTTTGCAGGGCGGAGCACCGGGGAGCTGTTTTTT	CSAREFAGRSTGELFF	TRBV20-1	TRBJ2-2	-	many
TGCAGCGTTGGGGGGACGGGGCAGTTCTTC	CSVGGTGQFF	TRBV29-1	TRBJ2-1	-	many
TGTGCCAGCACCTCTCCCCTTTGGACTTACGAGCAGTACTTC	CASTSPLWTYEQYF	TRBV28	TRBJ2-7	-	many
TGTGCCAGCAGCAGCGGTGGGGATACGCAGTATTTT	CASSSGGDTQYF	TRBV7-9	TRBJ2-3	-	many
TGCAGCGTTGAAGATGGAGGGGGCTGGGGCACCGGGGAGCTGTTTTTT	CSVEDGGGWGTGELFF	TRBV29-1	TRBJ2-2	-	many
TGTGCCAGCGTACCCGCCTCGGACAGGGGTTACAATGAGCAGTTCTTC	CASVPASDRGYNEQFF	TRBV18	TRBJ2-1	TRBD1	many
TGCAGTGCTGACTCCAGGGACAGGCGGTACGAGCAGTACTTC	CSADSRDRRYEQYF	TRBV20-1	TRBJ2-7	TRBD1	many
TGTGCCACCAGTGACCTGACGGACTGGACCGGGGAGCTGTTTTTT	CATSDLTDWTGELFF	TRBV24-1	TRBJ2-2	-	many
TGTGCCAGCAGCTTGAGACTAGCTAGCACAGATACGCAGTATTTT	CASSLRLASTDTQYF	TRBV5-5	TRBJ2-3	TRBD2	many
TGTGCCAGTGATCCGGGACAGGGGCGTCATGAGCAGTTCTTC	CASDPGQGRHEQFF	TRBV19	TRBJ2-1	TRBD1	many
TGTGCCAGCATCCCCGGGCAAGCGGGACCCACAGATACGCAGTATTTT	CASIPGQAGPTDTQYF	TRBV7-9	TRBJ2-3	TRBD2	-
TGTGCCAGCAGTGAAGACAGAACCAACTATGGCTACACCTTC	CASSEDRTNYGYTF	TRBV2	TRBJ1-2	-	few